This T cell receptor (beta chain) was observed in a study of T cell responses to AZD1222 COVID-19 vaccine. The CDR3 loop spans 18 amino acids. Using immunoSEQ multiplex PCR, the repertoire was profiled, and TCRdb retains in-frame clones only, with some absent. This table holds 120,000 or so clones, 80% to 90% found once. The starting material was peripheral blood, obtained on day 0 of MenACWY control vaccination. The rearrangement joins TRBV1 to TRBJ2-3; the table gives TRBD2 as D, unverified against the DNA. TRBV1 is annotated as a pseudogene. This receptor was obtained from an adult in good health. The CDR3 bases are TGCACCAGCAGGGGGACCACTCCGGGAGCGGGGAGCACAGATACGCAGTATTTT. Translating gives CTSRGTTPGAGSTDTQYF.